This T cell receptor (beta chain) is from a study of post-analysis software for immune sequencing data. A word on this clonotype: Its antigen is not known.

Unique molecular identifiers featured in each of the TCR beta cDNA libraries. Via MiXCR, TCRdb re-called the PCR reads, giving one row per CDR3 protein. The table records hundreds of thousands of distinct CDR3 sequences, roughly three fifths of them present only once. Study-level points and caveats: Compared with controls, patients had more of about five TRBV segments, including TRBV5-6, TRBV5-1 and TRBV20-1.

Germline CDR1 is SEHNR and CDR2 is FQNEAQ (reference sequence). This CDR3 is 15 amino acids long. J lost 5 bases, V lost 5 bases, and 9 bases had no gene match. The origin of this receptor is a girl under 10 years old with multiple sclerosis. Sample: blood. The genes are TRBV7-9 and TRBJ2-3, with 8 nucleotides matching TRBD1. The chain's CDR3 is CASSNQGARLDTQYF. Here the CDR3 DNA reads TGTGCCAGCAGCAATCAGGGGGCGCGATTAGATACGCAGTATTTT.